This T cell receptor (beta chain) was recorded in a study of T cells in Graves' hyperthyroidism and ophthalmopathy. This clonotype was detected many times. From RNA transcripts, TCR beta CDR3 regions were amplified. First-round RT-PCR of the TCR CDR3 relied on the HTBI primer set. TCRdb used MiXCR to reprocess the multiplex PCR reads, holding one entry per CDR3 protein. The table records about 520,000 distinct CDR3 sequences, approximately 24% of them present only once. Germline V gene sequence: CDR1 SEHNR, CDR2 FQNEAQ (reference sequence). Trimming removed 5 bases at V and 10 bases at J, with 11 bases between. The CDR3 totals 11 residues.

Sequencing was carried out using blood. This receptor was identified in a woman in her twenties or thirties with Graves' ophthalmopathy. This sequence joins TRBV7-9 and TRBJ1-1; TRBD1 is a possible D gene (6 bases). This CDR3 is CASSLEGGAFF. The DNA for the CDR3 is TGTGCCAGCAGCCTGGAGGGGGGAGCTTTCTTT.